This TCR beta chain was sequenced during a study of post-analysis software for immune sequencing data. This clonotype was counted between two and nine times. Unique molecular identifiers featured in each of the TCR beta cDNA libraries. TCRdb recomputed calls from the PCR reads with MiXCR, one row per CDR3 protein. The top ten clones hold about an eighth of a sample with roughly 410,000 distinct CDR3 sequences, approximately 33% of them seen once. Sequencing was performed on blood. This TCR derives from a girl aged 5-17 years with multiple sclerosis.

The CDR3 region has the DNA TGTGCCAGCAGTCTTACAGGGAGTTACAATCAGCCCCAGCATTTT. The encoded protein is CASSLTGSYNQPQHF. The chain has TRBV28 and TRBJ1-5; tentative D call: TRBD1 (6 bases). The length of the CDR3 is 15 residues. Trimming cost V 5 bases and J 3 bases, with 14 bases left between them. Germline V gene data show CDR1 as MDHEN and CDR2 as SYDVKM.